Given below is one T cell receptor beta chain in context. Germline loops: CDR1 SGHVS, CDR2 FNYEAQ. Germline trimming cut 5 bases from V and 2 bases from J; bases unmatched to any gene: 10. The CDR3 loop spans 16 amino acids. The data stem from a study of blood T cell repertoires in COVID-19. How the authors handled the data: The authors estimated nucleated cell counts from reference gene primer amplification. The table came from immunoSEQ multiplex PCR; TCRdb's copy has only in-frame clones and leaves some out. V and J calls and clone size are copied from that table; D and trimming were computed from the DNA. The sample gives approximately 300,000 clones, about nine tenths of which show up once; less than 9.5% is in the top ten. Across roughly 25 US areas, participants ranged in age from about 18 to 90 years.

The sequencing input was PBMCs or T cells enriched from blood (not recorded which). J is TRBJ1-1 and V is TRBV7-6; 8 positions match TRBD1. The origin of this receptor is a woman aged 25 to 45 who had recovered from COVID-19. CDR3 coding DNA: TGTGCCAGCAGCCTCCCGAGGACAGGGTCCAACACTGAAGCTTTCTTT. Protein sequence: CASSLPRTGSNTEAFF.